Included here is one TCR beta chain sequence, with context. This clonotype was counted a few times. Its recognized antigen is unknown. No much larger clone is present one base from it, and per-base qualities are unavailable. The time point label for this specimen denotes: sample taken at primary tumor resection. Whole RNA extracted from tumor and nontumor lung tissue, or from cryopreserved PBMC samples, was used for TCR sequencing without cell sorting. Donors were 65 to 85 patients with early-stage, untreated non-small cell lung cancer from the lung TRACERx cohort. Patients were selected for TCR sequencing only if sufficient RNA was available from at least two tumor regions. Relative to germline, V is missing 6 bases and J is missing 0 bases, with 5 bases of the junction outside any gene match. The CDR3 contains 14 residues, cysteine and phenylalanine counted. Only CDR3 DNA is held: 42 bases, read in frame from base 1. CDR1 is given as DFQATT and CDR2 as SNEGSKA, both from the germline V gene (reference sequence).

The receptor library was made with 5' RACE. This sample was sequenced with a NextSeq 500. The TCR library protocol attached a unique molecular identifier to each TCR cDNA molecule to allow correction of PCR and sequencing errors. The published analysis was carried out like this. TCR identification, UMI-based error correction and CDR3 extraction were performed with Decombinator tools. TCRs above a frequency of 2 per 1,000, corresponding to the top 1% of the tumor frequency distribution, were defined as expanded. Renyi diversity was calculated using the R vegan package after each repertoire was subsampled 100 times to 5,000 TCRs. CDR3 similarity networks were constructed using string-kernel similarity of amino acid triplets, with links drawn between CDR3s whose pairwise similarity was above 0.82. The public reads were run again by TCRdb, first through fastp at Q25 and then through MiXCR, and only productive beta chains were kept. Each entry merges the rows of one CDR3 protein and shows their most common DNA and genes. These V and J calls originate from TCRdb's pipeline instead of the authors' own analysis. A total of around 40,000 distinct CDR3 sequences appear in this sample, less than 6% of them only once. The ten biggest clones cover about 9.9% of the sample.

This sample stems from a study of spatial heterogeneity in lung cancer (dated by TCRdb to between 2018 and 2021). For the study in its entirety: Beta-chain transcripts were consistently detected in greater numbers than alpha-chain transcripts, which likely reflects a higher abundance of beta-chain transcripts. In the raw uncorrected reads, each unique combination of TCR and UMI appeared more than ten times on average. The study linked features of the TCR repertoire to counts of nonsynonymous mutations, which were determined by whole-exome sequencing of tumor tissue. Both alpha and beta chains were TCR-sequenced in a few hundred tumor regions, approximately 67 matched nontumor lung samples and over 55 PBMC samples obtained at surgery. The study quantitatively compared TCR alpha and beta repertoires across multiple tumor regions, matched nontumor lung and blood in non-small cell lung cancer.

On the study overall, not on this receptor specifically: Ubiquitous expanded tumor TCRs were found in blood more often at tumor resection than at routine follow-up. Additional single-cell paired TCR alpha and beta sequencing was considered necessary to confirm, at a functional level, the hypothesis that regional TCRs recognize regional mutations.

The sample consisted of PBMCs, taken at surgery. The TCR originated in a male donor with early-stage non-small cell lung cancer. The chain uses TRBV20-1 and TRBJ2-1; TRBD2 lines up with 7 middle nucleotides. This receptor carries the CDR3 CSAPAGSSYNEQFF. The base sequence is TGCAGTGCCCCAGCGGGGAGCTCCTACAATGAGCAGTTCTTC.